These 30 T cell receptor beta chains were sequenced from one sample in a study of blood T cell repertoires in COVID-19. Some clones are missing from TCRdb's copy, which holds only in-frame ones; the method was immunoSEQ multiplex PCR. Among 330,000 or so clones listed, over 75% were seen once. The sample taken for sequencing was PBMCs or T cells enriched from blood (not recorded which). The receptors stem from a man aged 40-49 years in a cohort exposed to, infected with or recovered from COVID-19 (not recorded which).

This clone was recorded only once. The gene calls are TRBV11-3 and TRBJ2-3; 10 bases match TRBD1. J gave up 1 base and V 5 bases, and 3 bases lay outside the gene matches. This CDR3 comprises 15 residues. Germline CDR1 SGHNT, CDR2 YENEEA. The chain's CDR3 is CASSIGQGGTDTQYF. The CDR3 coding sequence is TGTGCCAGCAGCATAGGACAGGGGGGCACAGATACGCAGTATTTT.

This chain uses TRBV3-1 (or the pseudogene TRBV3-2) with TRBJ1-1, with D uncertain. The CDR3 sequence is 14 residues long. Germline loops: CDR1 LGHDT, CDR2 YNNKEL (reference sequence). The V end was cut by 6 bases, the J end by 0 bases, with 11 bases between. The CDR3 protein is CASSSSPVNTEAFF. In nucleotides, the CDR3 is TGTGCCAGCAGTTCTTCTCCAGTGAACACTGAAGCTTTCTTT.

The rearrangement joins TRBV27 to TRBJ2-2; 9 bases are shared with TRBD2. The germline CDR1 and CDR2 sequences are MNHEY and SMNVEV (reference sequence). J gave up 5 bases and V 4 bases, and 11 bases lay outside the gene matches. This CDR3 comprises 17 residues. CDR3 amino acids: CASSWAWASGKTGELFF. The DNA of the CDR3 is TGTGCCAGCAGTTGGGCGTGGGCTAGCGGGAAGACCGGGGAGCTGTTTTTT.

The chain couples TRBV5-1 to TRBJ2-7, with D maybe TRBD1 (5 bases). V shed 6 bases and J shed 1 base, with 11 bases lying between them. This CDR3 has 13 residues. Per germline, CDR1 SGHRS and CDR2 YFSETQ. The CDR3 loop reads CASTKGQSYEQYF. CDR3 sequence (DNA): TGCGCCAGCACAAAGGGGCAGTCCTACGAGCAGTACTTC.

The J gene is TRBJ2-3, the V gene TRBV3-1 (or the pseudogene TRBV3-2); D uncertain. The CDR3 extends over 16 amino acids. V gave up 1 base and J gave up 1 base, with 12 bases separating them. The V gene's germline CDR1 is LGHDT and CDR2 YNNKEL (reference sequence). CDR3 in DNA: TGTGCCAGCAGCCAAGGTGAGGTTCCCGGCACAGATACGCAGTATTTT. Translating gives CASSQGEVPGTDTQYF.

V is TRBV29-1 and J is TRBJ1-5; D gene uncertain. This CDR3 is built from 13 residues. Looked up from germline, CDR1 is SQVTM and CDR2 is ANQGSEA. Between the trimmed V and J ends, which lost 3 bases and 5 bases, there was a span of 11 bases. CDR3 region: CSVEIGRDQPQHF. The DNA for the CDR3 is TGCAGCGTTGAGATAGGGAGGGATCAGCCCCAGCATTTT.

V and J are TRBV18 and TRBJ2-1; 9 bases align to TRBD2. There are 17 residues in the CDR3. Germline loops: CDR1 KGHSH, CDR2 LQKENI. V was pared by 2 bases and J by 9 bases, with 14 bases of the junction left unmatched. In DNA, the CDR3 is TGTGCCAGCTCACCATCGGGGCGGGAGGGCCGAGGCGGTGAGCAGTTCTTC. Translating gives CASSPSGREGRGGEQFF. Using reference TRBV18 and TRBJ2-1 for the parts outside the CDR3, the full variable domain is NAGVMQNPRHLVRRRGQEARLRCSPMKGHSHVYWYRQLPEEGLKFMVYLQKENIIDESGMPKERFSAEFPKEGPSILRIQQVVRGDSAAYFCASSPSGREGRGGEQFFGPGTRLTVL.

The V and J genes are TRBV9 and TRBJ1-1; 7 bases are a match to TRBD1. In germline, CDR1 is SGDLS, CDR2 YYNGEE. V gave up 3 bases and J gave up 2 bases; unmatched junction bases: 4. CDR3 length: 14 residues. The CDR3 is CASSAGQANTEAFF. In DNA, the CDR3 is TGTGCCAGCAGCGCAGGACAGGCCAACACTGAAGCTTTCTTT.

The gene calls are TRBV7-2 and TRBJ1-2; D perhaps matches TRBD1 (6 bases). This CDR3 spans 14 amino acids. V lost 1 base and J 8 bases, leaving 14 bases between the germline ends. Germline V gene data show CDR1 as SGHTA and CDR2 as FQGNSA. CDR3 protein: CASSLVAGALGYTF. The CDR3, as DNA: TGTGCCAGCAGCTTAGTCGCAGGGGCTTTAGGCTACACCTTC. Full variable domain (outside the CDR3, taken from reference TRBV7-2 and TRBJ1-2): GAGVSQSPSNKVTEKGKDVELRCDPISGHTALYWYRQSLGQGLEFLIYFQGNSAPDKSGLPSDRFSAERTGGSVSTLTIQRTQQEDSAVYLCASSLVAGALGYTFGSGTRLTVV.

CDR3 region: CASSPGLAGGLGTQYF. Written as DNA, the CDR3 is TGCGCCAGCAGCCCCGGACTAGCGGGAGGCCTCGGTACGCAGTATTTT. The gene calls are TRBV5-1 and TRBJ2-3; 14 bases line up with TRBD2. The ends lost 4 bases at V and 8 bases at J; junction bases unmatched: 9. The V gene's germline CDR1 is SGHRS and CDR2 YFSETQ. The CDR3 spans 16 residues.

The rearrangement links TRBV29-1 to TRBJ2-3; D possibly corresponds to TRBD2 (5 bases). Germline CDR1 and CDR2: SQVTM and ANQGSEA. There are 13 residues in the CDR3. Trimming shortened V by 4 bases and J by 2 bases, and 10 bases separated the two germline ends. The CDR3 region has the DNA TGCAGCGTTGTGAGGAGGATCACAGATACGCAGTATTTT. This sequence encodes CSVVRRITDTQYF.

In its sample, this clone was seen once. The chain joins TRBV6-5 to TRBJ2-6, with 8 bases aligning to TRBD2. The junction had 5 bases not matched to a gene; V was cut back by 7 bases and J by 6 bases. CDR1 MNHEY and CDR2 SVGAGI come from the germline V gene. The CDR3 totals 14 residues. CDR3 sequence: CASTGGALANVLTF. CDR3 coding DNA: TGTGCCAGCACCGGGGGGGCTTTGGCCAACGTCCTGACTTTC.

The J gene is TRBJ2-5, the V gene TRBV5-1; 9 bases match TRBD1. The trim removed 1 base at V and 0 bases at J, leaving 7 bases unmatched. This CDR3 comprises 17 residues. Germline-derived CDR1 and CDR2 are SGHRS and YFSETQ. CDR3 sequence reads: CASSLSDRGKDQETQYF. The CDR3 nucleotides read TGCGCCAGCAGCTTGTCGGACAGGGGAAAGGACCAAGAGACCCAGTACTTC.

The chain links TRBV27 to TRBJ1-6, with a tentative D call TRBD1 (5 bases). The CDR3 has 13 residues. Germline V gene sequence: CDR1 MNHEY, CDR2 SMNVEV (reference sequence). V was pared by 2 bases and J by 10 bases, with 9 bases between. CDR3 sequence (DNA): TGTGCCAGCAGTTTAAAAGGGGTCTCACCCCTCCACTTT. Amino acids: CASSLKGVSPLHF.

CDR3 sequence (DNA): TGTGCCAGTAGTATAGGGCTGAATAACTATGGCTACACCTTC. This codes for CASSIGLNNYGYTF. The chain combines TRBV19 with TRBJ1-2; D unclear. CDR3 length: 14 amino acids. Deletions cut 1 base from V and 1 base from J, with 7 bases between. Germline CDR1 and CDR2: LNHDA and SQIVND (reference sequence).

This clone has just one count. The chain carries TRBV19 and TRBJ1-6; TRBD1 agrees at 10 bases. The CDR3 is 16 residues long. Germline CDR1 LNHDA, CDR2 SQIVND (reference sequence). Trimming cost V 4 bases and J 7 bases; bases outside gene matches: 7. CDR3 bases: TGTGCCAGTAGTACATTTGGGACAGGGGAGAATTCACCCCTCCACTTT. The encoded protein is CASSTFGTGENSPLHF.

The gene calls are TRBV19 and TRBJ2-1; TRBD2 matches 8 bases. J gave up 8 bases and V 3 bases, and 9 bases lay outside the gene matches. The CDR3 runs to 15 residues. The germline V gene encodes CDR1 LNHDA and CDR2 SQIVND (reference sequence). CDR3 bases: TGTGCCAGTAGTATTTTGGCGGGAGCGGGAGATGAGCAGTTCTTC. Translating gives CASSILAGAGDEQFF.

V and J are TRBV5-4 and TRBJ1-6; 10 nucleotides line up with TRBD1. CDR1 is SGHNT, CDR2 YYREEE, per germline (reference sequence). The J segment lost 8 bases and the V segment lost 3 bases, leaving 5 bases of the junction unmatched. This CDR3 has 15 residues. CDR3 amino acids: CASSWGTGVHSPLHF. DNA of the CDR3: TGTGCCAGCAGCTGGGGGACAGGGGTTCATTCACCCCTCCACTTT.

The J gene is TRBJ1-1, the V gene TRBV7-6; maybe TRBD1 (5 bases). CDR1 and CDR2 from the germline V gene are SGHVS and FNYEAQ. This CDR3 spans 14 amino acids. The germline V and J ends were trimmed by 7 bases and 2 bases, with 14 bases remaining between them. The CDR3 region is CASTPTERNTEAFF. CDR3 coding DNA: TGTGCCAGCACGCCGACAGAACGTAACACTGAAGCTTTCTTT.

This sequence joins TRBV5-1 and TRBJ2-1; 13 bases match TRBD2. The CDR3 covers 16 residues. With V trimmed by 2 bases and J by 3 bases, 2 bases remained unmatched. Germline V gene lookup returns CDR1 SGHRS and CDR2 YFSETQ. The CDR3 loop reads CASSFGTSGVYNEQFF. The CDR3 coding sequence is TGCGCCAGCAGCTTCGGGACTAGCGGGGTCTACAATGAGCAGTTCTTC.

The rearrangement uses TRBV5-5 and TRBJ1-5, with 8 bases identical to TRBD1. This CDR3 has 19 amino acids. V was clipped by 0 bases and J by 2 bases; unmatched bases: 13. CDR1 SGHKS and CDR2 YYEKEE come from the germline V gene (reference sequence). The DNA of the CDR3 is TGTGCCAGCAGCTTGGCCTTCGGACAGGGTCGTGATGGCAATCAGCCCCAGCATTTT. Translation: CASSLAFGQGRDGNQPQHF.

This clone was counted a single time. Here the CDR3 reads CASSPGQGAAGELFF. Written as DNA, the CDR3 is TGTGCCAGCAGCCCGGGACAGGGGGCAGCCGGGGAGCTGTTTTTT. V and J are TRBV5-8 and TRBJ2-2; 12 bases agree with TRBD1. Per the germline V gene, CDR1 is SGHTS and CDR2 is YDEGEE. The CDR3 has 15 residues. V was clipped by 4 bases and J by 6 bases; unmatched bases: 4.

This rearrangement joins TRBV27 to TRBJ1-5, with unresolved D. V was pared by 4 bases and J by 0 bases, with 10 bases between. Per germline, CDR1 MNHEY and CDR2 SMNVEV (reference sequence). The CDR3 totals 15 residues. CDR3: CASSSRVLSNQPQHF. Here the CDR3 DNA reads TGTGCCAGCAGTTCACGGGTCCTTAGCAATCAGCCCCAGCATTTT.

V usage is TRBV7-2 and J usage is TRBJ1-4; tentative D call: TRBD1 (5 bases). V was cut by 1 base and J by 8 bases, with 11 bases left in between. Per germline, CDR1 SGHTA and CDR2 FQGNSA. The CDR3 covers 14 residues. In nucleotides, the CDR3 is TGTGCCAGCAGCTTAGGGCAGGGAGGGGAAAAACTGTTTTTT. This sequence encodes CASSLGQGGEKLFF. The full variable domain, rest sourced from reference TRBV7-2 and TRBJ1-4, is GAGVSQSPSNKVTEKGKDVELRCDPISGHTALYWYRQSLGQGLEFLIYFQGNSAPDKSGLPSDRFSAERTGGSVSTLTIQRTQQEDSAVYLCASSLGQGGEKLFFGSGTQLSVL.

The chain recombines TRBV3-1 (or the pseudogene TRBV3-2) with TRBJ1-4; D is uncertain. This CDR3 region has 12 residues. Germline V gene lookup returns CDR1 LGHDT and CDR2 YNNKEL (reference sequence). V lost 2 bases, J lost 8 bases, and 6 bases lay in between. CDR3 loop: CASSQPLEKLFF. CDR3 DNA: TGTGCCAGCAGCCAACCTCTCGAAAAACTGTTTTTT.

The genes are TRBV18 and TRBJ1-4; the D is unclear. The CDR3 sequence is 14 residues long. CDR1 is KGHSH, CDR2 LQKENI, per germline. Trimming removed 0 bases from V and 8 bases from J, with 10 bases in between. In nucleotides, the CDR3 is TGTGCCAGCTCACCACCGAGGGAATGGGAAAAACTGTTTTTT. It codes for CASSPPREWEKLFF.

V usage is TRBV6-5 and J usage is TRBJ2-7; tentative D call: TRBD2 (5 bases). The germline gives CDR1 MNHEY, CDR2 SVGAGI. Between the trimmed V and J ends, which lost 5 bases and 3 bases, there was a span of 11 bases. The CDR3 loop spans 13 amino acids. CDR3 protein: CASSPSGVYEQYF. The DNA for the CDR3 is TGTGCCAGCAGTCCCTCCGGGGTCTACGAGCAGTACTTC.

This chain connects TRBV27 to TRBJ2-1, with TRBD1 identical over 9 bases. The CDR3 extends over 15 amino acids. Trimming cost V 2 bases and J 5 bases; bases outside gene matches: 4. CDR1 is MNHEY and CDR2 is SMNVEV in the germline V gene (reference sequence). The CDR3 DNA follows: TGTGCCAGCAGTTTAAAGCGGACAGGGGACAATGAGCAGTTCTTC. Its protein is CASSLKRTGDNEQFF.

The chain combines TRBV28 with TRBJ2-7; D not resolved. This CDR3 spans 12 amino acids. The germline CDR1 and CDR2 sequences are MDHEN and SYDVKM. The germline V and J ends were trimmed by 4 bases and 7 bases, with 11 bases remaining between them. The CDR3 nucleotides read TGTGCCAGCAGTTCTGTTACGAGGGAGCAGTACTTC. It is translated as CASSSVTREQYF.

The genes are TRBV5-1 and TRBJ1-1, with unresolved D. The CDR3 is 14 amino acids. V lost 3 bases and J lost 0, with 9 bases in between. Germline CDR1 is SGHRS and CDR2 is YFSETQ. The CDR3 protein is CASSSGRLNTEAFF. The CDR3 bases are TGCGCCAGCAGCTCTGGCAGATTGAACACTGAAGCTTTCTTT.